What follows are 8 T cell receptor beta chains derived from one specimen sequenced in a study of T cell repertoires in cytomegalovirus infection. TCRdb re-called the reads through MiXCR, storing one row per CDR3 protein. Of roughly 78,000 distinct CDR3 sequences in the sample, about 40% were seen once. The antigens for these receptors are not known. Sequenced here: CD8+ T cells from cultured PBMCs, sampled from culture after CMV antigen stimulation. The receptors stem from a human donor in good health (CMV status not recorded). Some clones in this sample may be carry-over from other donors' samples.

The chain combines TRBV19 with TRBJ1-4; D possibly corresponds to TRBD1 (5 bases). The CDR3 length is 14 residues. Germline values: CDR1 LNHDA, CDR2 SQIVND (reference sequence). V lost 9 bases and J lost 3, with 14 bases in between. CDR3 sequence reads: CASAAGIPNEKLFF. CDR3 nucleotide sequence: TGTGCCAGCGCCGCAGGGATACCTAATGAAAAACTGTTTTTT. Combining the CDR3 with reference TRBV19 and TRBJ1-4 gives the whole variable domain DGGITQSPKYLFRKEGQNVTLSCEQNLNHDAMYWYRQDPGQGLRLIYYSQIVNDFQKGDIAEGYSVSREKKESFPLTVTSAQKNPTAFYLCASAAGIPNEKLFFGSGTQLSVL.

This sequence joins TRBV20-1 and TRBJ2-1; 8 bases fit TRBD1. Germline-derived CDR1 and CDR2 are DFQATT and SNEGSKA (reference sequence). The CDR3 spans 13 residues. V shed 0 bases, J shed 13 bases, and the junction held 8 bases outside the gene matches. The CDR3, as DNA: TGCAGTGCTAGAGATTTCCCGGACAGGGACCAGTTCTTC. This translates into CSARDFPDRDQFF.

V is TRBV23-1 and J is TRBJ2-1, with 8 bases matching TRBD1. TRBV23-1 has ORF status, its function being uncertain. This CDR3 comprises 13 residues. Trimming took 10 bases from V and 5 from J; bases not matched to a gene: 7. The CDR3 DNA reads as TGCGCCAACAGGACAGGGCATAACAATGAGCAGTTCTTC. Translated, it gives CANRTGHNNEQFF.

This clonotype was found many times. V usage is TRBV2 and J usage is TRBJ2-1, with 9 bases identical to TRBD2. The CDR3 loop spans 16 amino acids. V lost 3 bases, J lost 3 bases, and 6 bases stayed unmatched. CDR1 SNHLY and CDR2 FYNNEI come from the germline V gene. The CDR3 nucleotides are TGTGCCAGCAGTGAGAGTAGCGGGGGCCACTACAATGAGCAGTTCTTC. It yields the protein CASSESSGGHYNEQFF.

The chain carries TRBV27 and TRBJ2-6; 7 bases are a match to TRBD1. J gave up 4 bases and V 5 bases, and 5 bases lay outside the gene matches. Germline lookup yields CDR1 MNHEY and CDR2 SMNVEV (reference sequence). The CDR3 extends over 15 amino acids. CDR3 sequence reads: CASSDRVAGANVLTF. CDR3 bases: TGTGCCAGCAGTGACAGGGTTGCCGGGGCCAACGTCCTGACTTTC.

The rearrangement uses TRBV7-9 and TRBJ2-7; TRBD1 agrees at 9 bases. The CDR3 is 15 amino acids. The germline V gene has CDR1 SEHNR and CDR2 FQNEAQ (reference sequence). Trimming at V came to 4 bases and at J to 1 base, leaving 5 bases not matched to a gene. CDR3 amino acids: CASSSGQGKSYEQYF. The CDR3 DNA sequence: TGTGCCAGCAGCTCCGGACAGGGGAAGTCCTACGAGCAGTACTTC.

The chain combines TRBV11-2 with TRBJ1-1; no reliable D call. Germline loops: CDR1 SGHAT, CDR2 FQNNGV. Trimming removed 2 bases at V and 4 bases at J, with 11 bases between. The CDR3 covers 14 residues. This CDR3 is CASSLFGQITEAFF. CDR3 bases: TGTGCCAGCAGCTTATTCGGGCAGATCACTGAAGCTTTCTTT.

V gene TRBV24-1 combines with J gene TRBJ2-1, with a possible D match to TRBD1 (6 bases). Germline V gives CDR1 KGHDR, CDR2 SFDVKD. The CDR3 has 16 residues. Trimming removed 5 bases at V and 8 bases at J, with 21 bases between. For the CDR3, the DNA is TGTGCCACCAGTGGAGTGCAGGGGCGTTCGGTCGATGAGCAGTTCTTC. The encoded protein is CATSGVQGRSVDEQFF.